This T cell receptor beta chain was identified in a study of blood T cell repertoires in COVID-19. The overall study: COVID-19 samples from acute and convalescent phases originated in the United States, Italy and Spain. Sources were T cells, B-cell-depleted T cells, or PBMCs; the material itself was cDNA or gDNA.

The protocol was immunoSEQ multiplex PCR, while the TCRdb copy is restricted to in-frame clones and leaves out a portion. The table has roughly 390,000 clones, 85% seen once; the top ten hold 3% to 4%. This CDR3 region has 14 residues. Trimming shortened V by 6 bases and J by 7 bases, and 18 bases separated the two germline ends. Germline CDR1 reads SNHLY; CDR2 reads FYNNEI. Sequencing used peripheral blood. V usage is TRBV2 and J usage is TRBJ1-2, with TRBD1 as a possible D gene (5 bases). The receptor was derived from a woman between 18 and 29 years old with acute or convalescent COVID-19. CDR3 amino acids: CASSRGTRHSGYTF. CDR3 nucleotide sequence: TGTGCCAGCAGCCGCGGGACGCGTCACTCTGGCTACACCTTC.